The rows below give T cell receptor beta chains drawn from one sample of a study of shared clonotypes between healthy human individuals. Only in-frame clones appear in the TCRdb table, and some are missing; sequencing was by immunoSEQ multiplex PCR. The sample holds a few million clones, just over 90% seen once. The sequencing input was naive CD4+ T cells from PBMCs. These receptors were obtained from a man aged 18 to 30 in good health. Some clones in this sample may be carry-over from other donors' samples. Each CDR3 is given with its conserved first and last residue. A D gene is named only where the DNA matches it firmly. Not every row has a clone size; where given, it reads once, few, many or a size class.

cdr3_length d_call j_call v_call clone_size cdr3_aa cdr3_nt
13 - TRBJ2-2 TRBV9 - CASSVGVAGELFF TGTGCCAGCAGCGTAGGTGTGGCCGGGGAGCTGTTTTTT
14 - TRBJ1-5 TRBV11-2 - CASSLGSGYQPQHF TGTGCCAGCAGCTTAGGTTCAGGGTATCAGCCCCAGCATTTT
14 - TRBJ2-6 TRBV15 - CATSRDSGANVLTF TGTGCCACCAGCAGAGACTCTGGGGCCAACGTCCTGACTTTC
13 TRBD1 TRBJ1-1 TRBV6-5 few CASSYDRDTEAFF TGTGCCAGCAGCTACGACAGGGACACTGAAGCTTTCTTT
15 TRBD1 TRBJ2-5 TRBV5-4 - CASSPTGGLQETQYF TGTGCCAGCAGCCCTACAGGGGGCCTACAAGAGACCCAGTACTTC
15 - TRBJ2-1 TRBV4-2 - CASSQSTLTGNEQFF TGTGCCAGCAGCCAATCGACCCTTACAGGGAACGAGCAGTTCTTC
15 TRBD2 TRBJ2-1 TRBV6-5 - CASSLGGRVYNEQFF TGTGCCAGCAGTTTGGGGGGGAGGGTCTACAATGAGCAGTTCTTC
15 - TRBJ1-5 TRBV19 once CASILAANSNQPQHF TGTGCCAGTATATTGGCCGCGAATAGCAATCAGCCCCAGCATTTT
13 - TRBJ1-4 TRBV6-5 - CASSYGPREKLFF TGTGCCAGCAGTTACGGCCCTAGGGAAAAACTGTTTTTT
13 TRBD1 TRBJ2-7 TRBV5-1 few CASSTGQGGEQYF TGCGCCAGCAGCACGGGACAGGGGGGCGAGCAGTACTTC
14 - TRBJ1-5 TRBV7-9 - CASSLQGSNQPQHF TGTGCCAGCAGCCTACAGGGATCGAATCAGCCCCAGCATTTT
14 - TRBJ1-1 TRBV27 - CASSSGSLNTEAFF TGTGCCAGCAGTTCAGGGTCGCTGAACACTGAAGCTTTCTTT
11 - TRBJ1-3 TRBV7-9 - CASSSENTIYF TGTGCCAGCAGCTCGGAAAACACCATATATTTT
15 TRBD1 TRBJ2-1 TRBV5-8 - CASSLEIQGYNEQFF TGTGCCAGCAGCTTGGAAATACAGGGGTACAATGAGCAGTTCTTC
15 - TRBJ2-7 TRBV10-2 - CASSETQGYTYEQYF TGCGCCAGCAGTGAGACCCAGGGATATACCTACGAGCAGTACTTC
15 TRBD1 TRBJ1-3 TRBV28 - CASSLFRGLGNTIYF TGTGCCAGCAGTTTATTCAGGGGGCTTGGAAACACCATATATTTT
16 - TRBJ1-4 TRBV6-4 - CASRPPGPGTNEKLFF TGTGCCAGCAGGCCGCCTGGCCCTGGGACTAATGAAAAACTGTTTTTT
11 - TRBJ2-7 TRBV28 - CASSLLEEQYF TGTGCCAGCAGCCTCCTGGAGGAGCAGTACTTC
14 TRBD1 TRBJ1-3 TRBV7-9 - CASSSDRGGNTIYF TGTGCCAGCAGCTCGGACAGGGGTGGAAACACCATATATTTT
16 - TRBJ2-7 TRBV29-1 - CSVEVGAGGPTYEQYF TGCAGCGTTGAAGTGGGGGCTGGGGGACCAACCTACGAGCAGTACTTC
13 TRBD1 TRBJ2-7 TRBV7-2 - CASSLAETGVKYF TGTGCCAGCAGCTTAGCGGAGACAGGGGTGAAGTACTTC
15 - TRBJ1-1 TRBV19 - CASSTDAGNGAEAFF TGTGCCAGTAGTACAGACGCAGGGAACGGCGCTGAAGCTTTCTTT
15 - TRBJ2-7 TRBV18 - CASSPGQVGGHEQYF TGTGCCAGCTCACCAGGCCAAGTGGGGGGACACGAGCAGTACTTC
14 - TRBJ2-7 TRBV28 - CASSRTAPDGEQYF TGTGCCAGCAGTCGGACAGCCCCGGATGGCGAGCAGTACTTC
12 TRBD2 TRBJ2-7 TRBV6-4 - CASGGLAGEQYF TGTGCCAGCGGGGGGCTAGCGGGCGAGCAGTACTTC
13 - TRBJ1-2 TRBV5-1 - CASSFDSSYGYTF TGCGCCAGCAGCTTCGACAGCAGCTATGGCTACACCTTC